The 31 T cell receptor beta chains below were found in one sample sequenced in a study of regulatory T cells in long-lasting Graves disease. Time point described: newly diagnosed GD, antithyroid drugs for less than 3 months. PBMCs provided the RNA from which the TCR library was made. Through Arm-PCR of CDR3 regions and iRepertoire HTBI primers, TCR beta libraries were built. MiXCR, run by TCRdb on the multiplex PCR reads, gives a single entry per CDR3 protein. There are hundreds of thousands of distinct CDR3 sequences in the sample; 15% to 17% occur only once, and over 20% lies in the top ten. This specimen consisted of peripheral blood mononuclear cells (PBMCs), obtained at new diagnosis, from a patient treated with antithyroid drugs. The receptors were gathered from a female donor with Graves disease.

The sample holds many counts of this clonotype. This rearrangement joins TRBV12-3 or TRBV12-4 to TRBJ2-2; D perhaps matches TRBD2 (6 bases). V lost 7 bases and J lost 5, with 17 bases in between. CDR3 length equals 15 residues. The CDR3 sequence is CASTWEDTRTGELFF. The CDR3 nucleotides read TGTGCCAGCACCTGGGAGGACACTAGGACCGGGGAGCTGTTTTTT.

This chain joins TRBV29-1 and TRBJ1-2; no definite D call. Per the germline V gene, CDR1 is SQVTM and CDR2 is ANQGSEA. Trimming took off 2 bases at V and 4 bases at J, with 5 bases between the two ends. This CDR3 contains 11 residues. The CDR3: CSVEKIYGYTF. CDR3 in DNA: TGCAGCGTTGAAAAAATCTATGGCTACACCTTC.

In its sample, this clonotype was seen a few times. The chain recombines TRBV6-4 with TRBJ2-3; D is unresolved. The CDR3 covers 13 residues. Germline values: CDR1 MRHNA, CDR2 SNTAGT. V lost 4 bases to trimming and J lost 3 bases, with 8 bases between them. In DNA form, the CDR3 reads TGTGCCAGCAGTGCCGAGGAAACAGATACGCAGTATTTT. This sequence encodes CASSAEETDTQYF.

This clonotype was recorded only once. The CDR3 coding sequence is TGCAGTGCTACAAGACAGGGGCTCTACAATGAGCAGTTCTTC. It is translated as CSATRQGLYNEQFF. The rearrangement uses TRBV20-1 and TRBJ2-1; 8 nucleotides agree with TRBD1. With 4 bases clipped from V and 3 bases from J, the junction kept 5 bases outside the gene matches. CDR1 is DFQATT, CDR2 SNEGSKA, per germline (reference sequence). CDR3 length equals 14 residues.

The chain's CDR3 is CASSLAGTGGSGNTIYF. The CDR3 nucleotides are TGTGCCAGCAGTTTAGCCGGGACAGGGGGCTCTGGAAACACCATATATTTT. The chain combines TRBV12-3 or TRBV12-4 with TRBJ1-3, with 11 bases lining up with TRBD1. There are 17 residues in the CDR3. V was clipped by 0 bases and J by 0 bases; unmatched bases: 1.

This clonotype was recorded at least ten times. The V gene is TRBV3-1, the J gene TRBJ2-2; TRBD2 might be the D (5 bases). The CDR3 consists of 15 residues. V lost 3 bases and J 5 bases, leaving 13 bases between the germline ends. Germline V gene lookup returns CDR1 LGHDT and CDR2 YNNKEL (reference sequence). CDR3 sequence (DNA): TGTGCCAGCAGCCAGCCCGCGGACTTTACCGGGGAGCTGTTTTTT. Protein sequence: CASSQPADFTGELFF.

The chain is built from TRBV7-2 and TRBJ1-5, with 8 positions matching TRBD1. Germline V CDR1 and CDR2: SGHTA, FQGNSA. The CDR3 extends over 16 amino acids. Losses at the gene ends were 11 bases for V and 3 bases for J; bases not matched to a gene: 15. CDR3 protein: CACSGDGTGLNQPQHF. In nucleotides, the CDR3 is TGTGCCTGCTCTGGGGACGGGACAGGACTCAATCAGCCCCAGCATTTT.

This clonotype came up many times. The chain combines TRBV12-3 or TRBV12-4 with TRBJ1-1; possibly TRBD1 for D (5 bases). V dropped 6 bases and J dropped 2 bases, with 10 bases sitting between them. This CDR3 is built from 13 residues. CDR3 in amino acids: CASRRQGNTEAFF. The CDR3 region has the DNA TGTGCCAGCAGACGCCAGGGAAACACTGAAGCTTTCTTT.

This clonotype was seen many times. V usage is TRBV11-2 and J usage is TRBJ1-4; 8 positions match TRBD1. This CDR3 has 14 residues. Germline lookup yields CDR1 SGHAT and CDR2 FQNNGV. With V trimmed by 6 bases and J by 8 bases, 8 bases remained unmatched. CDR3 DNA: TGTGCCAGCAGACCGACAGGGGCGGGCGAAAAACTGTTTTTT. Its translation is CASRPTGAGEKLFF.

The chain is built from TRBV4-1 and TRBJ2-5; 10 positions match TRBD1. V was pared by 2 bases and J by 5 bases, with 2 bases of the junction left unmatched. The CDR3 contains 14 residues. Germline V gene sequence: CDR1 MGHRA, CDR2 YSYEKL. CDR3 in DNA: TGCGCCAGCAGCCAACGACAGGGGGCTGAGACCCAGTACTTC. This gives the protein CASSQRQGAETQYF.

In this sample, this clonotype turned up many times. Here the CDR3 reads CASSPRESSYNEQFF. The DNA of the CDR3 is TGTGCCAGCAGCCCCCGGGAGAGCTCCTACAATGAGCAGTTCTTC. This sequence joins TRBV7-9 and TRBJ2-1, with D perhaps TRBD2 (6 bases). V was cut by 5 bases and J by 0 bases, with 11 bases left in between. This CDR3 comprises 15 residues. Looked up from germline, CDR1 is SEHNR and CDR2 is FQNEAQ (reference sequence).

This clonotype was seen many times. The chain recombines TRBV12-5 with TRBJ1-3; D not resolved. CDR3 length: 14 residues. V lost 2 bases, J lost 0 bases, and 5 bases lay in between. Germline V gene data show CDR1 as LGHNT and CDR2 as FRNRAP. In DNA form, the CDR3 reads TGTGCTAGTGGTTTGACCCGCTCTGGAAACACCATATATTTT. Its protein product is CASGLTRSGNTIYF.

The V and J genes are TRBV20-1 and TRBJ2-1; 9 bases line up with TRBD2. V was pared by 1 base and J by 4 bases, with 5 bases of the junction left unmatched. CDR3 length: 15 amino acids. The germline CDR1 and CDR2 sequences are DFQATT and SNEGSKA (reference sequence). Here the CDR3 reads CSARATSGGYNEQFF. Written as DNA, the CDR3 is TGCAGTGCTAGAGCGACTAGCGGAGGATACAATGAGCAGTTCTTC.

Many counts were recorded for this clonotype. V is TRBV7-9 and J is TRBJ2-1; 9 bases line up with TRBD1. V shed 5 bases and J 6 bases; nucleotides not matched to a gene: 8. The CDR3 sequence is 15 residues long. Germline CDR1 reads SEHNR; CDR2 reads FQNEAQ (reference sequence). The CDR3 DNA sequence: TGTGCCAGCAGCCATCGGGACAGGGTGTCCAATGAGCAGTTCTTC. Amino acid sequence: CASSHRDRVSNEQFF.

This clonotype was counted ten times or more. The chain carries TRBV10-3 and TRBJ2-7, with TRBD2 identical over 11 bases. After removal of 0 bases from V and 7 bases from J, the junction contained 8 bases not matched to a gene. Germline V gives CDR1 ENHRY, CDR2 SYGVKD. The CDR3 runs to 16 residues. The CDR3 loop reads CAISESTSGSRGEQYF. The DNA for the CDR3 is TGTGCCATCAGTGAGTCAACTAGCGGGAGTAGAGGAGAGCAGTACTTC.

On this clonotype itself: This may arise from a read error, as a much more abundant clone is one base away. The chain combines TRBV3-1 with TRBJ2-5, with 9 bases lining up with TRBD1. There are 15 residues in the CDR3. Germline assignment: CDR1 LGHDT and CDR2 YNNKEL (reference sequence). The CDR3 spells CASSQTDRGTEPQYF. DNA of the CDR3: TGTGCCAGCAGCCAAACAGACAGGGGGACAGAGCCCCAGTACTTC.

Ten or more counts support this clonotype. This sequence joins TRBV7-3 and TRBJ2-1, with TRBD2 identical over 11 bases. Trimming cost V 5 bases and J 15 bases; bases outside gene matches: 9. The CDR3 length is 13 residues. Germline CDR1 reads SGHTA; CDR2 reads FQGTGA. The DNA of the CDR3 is TGTGCCAGCAGCCGGAATAGCGGGGGGGCTCTGTTCTTC. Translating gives CASSRNSGGALFF.

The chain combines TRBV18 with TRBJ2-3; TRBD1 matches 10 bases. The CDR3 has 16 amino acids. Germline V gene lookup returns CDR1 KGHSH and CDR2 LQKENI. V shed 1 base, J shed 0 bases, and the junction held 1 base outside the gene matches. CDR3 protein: CASSPRGQGSTDTQYF. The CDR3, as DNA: TGTGCCAGCTCACCACGGGGACAGGGGAGCACAGATACGCAGTATTTT.

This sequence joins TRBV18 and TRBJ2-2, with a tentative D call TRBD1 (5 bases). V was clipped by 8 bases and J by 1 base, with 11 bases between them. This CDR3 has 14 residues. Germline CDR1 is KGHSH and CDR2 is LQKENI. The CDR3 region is CASRVTGNTGELFF. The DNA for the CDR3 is TGTGCCAGCCGGGTCACAGGGAACACCGGGGAGCTGTTTTTT. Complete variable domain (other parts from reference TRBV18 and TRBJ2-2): NAGVMQNPRHLVRRRGQEARLRCSPMKGHSHVYWYRQLPEEGLKFMVYLQKENIIDESGMPKERFSAEFPKEGPSILRIQQVVRGDSAAYFCASRVTGNTGELFFGEGSRLTVL.

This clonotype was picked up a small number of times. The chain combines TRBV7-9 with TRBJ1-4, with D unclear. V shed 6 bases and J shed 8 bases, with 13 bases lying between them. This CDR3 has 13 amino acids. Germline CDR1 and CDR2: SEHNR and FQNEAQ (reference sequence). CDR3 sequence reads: CASRKEAGEKLFF. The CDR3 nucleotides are TGTGCCAGCAGGAAGGAGGCTGGGGAAAAACTGTTTTTT.

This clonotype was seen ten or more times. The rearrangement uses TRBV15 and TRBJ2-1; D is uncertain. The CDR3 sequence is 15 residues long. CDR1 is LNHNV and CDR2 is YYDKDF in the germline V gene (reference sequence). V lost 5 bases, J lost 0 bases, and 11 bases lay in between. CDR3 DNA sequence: TGTGCCACCAGCTTGGGGTCTAACTCCTACAATGAGCAGTTCTTC. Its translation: CATSLGSNSYNEQFF.

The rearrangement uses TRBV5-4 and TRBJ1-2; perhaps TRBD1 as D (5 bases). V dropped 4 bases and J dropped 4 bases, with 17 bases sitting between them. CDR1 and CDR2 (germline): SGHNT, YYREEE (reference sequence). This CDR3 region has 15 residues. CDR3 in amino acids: CASSQRSGARYGYTF. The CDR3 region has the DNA TGTGCCAGCAGCCAGAGGTCTGGGGCGCGCTATGGCTACACCTTC.

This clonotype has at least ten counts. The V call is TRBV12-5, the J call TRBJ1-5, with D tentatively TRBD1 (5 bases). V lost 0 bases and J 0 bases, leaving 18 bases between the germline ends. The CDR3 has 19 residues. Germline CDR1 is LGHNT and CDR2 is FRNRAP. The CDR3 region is CASGLVLGDFVHSNQPQHF. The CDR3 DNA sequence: TGTGCTAGTGGTTTGGTTCTAGGGGACTTCGTGCATAGCAATCAGCCCCAGCATTTT.

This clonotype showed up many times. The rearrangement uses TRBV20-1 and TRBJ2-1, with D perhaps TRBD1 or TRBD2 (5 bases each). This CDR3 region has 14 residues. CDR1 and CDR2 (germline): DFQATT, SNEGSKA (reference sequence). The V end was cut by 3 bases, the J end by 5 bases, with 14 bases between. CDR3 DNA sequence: TGCAGTGCTAGGGCCGGGACGTTGAACAATGAGCAGTTCTTC. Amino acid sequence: CSARAGTLNNEQFF.

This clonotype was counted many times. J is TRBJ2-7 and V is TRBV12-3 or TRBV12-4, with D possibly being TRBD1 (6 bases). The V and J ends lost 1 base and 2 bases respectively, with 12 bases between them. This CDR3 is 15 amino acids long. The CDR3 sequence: CASSLGQGIPYEQYF. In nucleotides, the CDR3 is TGTGCCAGCAGTTTAGGGCAGGGGATCCCCTACGAGCAGTACTTC.

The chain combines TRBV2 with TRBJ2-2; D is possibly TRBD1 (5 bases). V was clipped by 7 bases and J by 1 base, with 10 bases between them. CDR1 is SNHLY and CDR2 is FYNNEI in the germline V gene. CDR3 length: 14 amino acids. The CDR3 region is CASTRQMNTGELFF. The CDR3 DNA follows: TGTGCCAGCACCCGACAGATGAACACCGGGGAGCTGTTTTTT.

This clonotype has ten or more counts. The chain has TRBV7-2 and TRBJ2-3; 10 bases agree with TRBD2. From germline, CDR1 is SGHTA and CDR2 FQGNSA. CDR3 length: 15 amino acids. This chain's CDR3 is CAKAGSSGGGDTQYF. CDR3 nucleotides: TGTGCTAAGGCCGGTTCTAGCGGGGGTGGAGATACGCAGTATTTT.

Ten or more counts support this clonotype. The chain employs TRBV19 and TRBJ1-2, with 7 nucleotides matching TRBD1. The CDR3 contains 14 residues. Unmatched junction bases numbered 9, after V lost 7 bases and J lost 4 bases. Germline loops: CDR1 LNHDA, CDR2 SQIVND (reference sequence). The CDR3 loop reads CASNRGNEAYGYTF. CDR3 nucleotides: TGTGCCAGTAACAGGGGAAATGAAGCCTATGGCTACACCTTC.

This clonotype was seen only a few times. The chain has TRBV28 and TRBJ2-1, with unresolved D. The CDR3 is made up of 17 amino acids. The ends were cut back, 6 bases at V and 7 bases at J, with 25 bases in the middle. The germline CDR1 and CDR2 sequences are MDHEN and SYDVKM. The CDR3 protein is CASSPQLPLSFYNEQFF. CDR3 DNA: TGTGCCAGCAGCCCACAACTCCCCTTAAGTTTTTATAATGAGCAGTTCTTC.

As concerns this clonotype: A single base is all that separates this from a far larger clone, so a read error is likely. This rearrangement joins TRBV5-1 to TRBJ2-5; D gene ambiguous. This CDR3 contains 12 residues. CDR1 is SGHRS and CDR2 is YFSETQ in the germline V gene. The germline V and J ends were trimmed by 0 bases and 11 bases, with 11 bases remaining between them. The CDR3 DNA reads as TGCGCCAGCAGCTTGGTAGAGAATGAGCAGTACTTC. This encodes CASSLVENEQYF.

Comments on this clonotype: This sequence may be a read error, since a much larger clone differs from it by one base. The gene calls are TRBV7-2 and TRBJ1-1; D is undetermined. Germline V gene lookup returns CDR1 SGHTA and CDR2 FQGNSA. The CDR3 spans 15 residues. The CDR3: CACSLVFPYNTEAFF. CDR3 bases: TGTGCCTGCAGCTTAGTGTTTCCGTACAACACTGAAGCTTTCTTT.